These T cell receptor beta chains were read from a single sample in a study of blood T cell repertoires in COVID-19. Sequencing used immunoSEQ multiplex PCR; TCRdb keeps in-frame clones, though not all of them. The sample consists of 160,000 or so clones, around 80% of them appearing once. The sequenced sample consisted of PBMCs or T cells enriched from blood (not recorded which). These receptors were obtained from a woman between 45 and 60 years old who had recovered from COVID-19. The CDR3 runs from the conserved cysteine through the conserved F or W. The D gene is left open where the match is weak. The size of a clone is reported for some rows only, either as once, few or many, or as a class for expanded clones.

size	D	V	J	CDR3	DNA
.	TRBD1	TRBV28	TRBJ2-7	CASRWTGEPYEQYF	TGTGCCAGCAGGTGGACAGGGGAACCCTACGAGCAGTACTTC
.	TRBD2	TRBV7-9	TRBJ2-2	CASSHLRLAGATGELFF	TGTGCCAGCAGCCACCTCAGACTAGCGGGGGCCACCGGGGAGCTGTTTTTT
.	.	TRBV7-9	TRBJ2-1	CASSLVLSSYNEQFF	TGTGCCAGCAGCTTAGTCTTGAGCTCCTACAATGAGCAGTTCTTC
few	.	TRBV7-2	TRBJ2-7	CASSLLGYEQYF	TGTGCCAGCAGCTTACTCGGCTACGAGCAGTACTTC
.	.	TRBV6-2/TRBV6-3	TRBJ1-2	CASSYATARSLYGYTF	TGTGCCAGCAGTTACGCGACAGCTCGATCACTTTATGGCTACACCTTC
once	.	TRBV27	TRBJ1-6	CASSLGGYNSPLHF	TGTGCCAGCAGCCTGGGGGGTTATAATTCACCCCTCCACTTT
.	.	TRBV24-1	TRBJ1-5	CATRSDSNQPQHF	TGTGCCACCCGGAGTGACAGCAATCAGCCCCAGCATTTT
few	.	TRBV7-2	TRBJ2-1	CASTGPRGYNEQFF	TGTGCCAGCACAGGCCCCAGAGGGTACAATGAGCAGTTCTTC
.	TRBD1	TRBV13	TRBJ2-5	CASSSIGTASQETQYF	TGTGCCAGCAGCTCCATCGGGACAGCGTCACAAGAGACCCAGTACTTC
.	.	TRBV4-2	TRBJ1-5	CASSQSPPEPWRWQPQHF	TGTGCCAGCAGCCAATCCCCCCCGGAGCCTTGGCGTTGGCAGCCCCAGCATTTT
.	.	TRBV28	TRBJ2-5	CASSSSGEEQETQYF	TGTGCCAGCAGTTCCTCGGGGGAAGAACAAGAGACCCAGTACTTC
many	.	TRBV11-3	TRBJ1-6	CASSLDGPRNSPLHF	TGTGCCAGCAGCTTAGACGGTCCCCGTAATTCACCCCTCCACTTT
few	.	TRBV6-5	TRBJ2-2	CASSYSEGNTGELFF	TGTGCCAGCAGTTACAGTGAGGGGAACACCGGGGAGCTGTTTTTT